A single sample is the source of the 22 T cell receptor beta chains below, sequenced in a study of cytomegalovirus exposure and HLA in healthy donors. PCR amplification relied on 60 Vbeta primers (plus 13 Jbeta primers). Clones were sequenced by immunoSEQ multiplex PCR, and TCRdb holds only the in-frame ones, with some missing. In all, the sample yields about 75,000 clones. The sample taken for sequencing was PBMCs. The receptors shown here come from a man aged 40-49 years in good health and CMV-seronegative.

The rearrangement uses TRBV9 and TRBJ1-1; 8 bases line up with TRBD1. V gave up 3 bases and J gave up 0 bases; unmatched junction bases: 7. This CDR3 has 16 residues. CDR1 is SGDLS and CDR2 is YYNGEE in the germline V gene. The CDR3 nucleotides read TGTGCCAGCAGCGAAGGCGAGACAGGGGTGAACACTGAAGCTTTCTTT. It specifies CASSEGETGVNTEAFF. Drawing the rest from reference TRBV9 and TRBJ1-1, the complete variable domain is DSGVTQTPKHLITATGQRVTLRCSPRSGDLSVYWYQQSLDQGLQFLIQYYNGEERAKGNILERFSAQQFPDLHSELNLSSLELGDSALYFCASSEGETGVNTEAFFGQGTRLTVV.

The V gene is TRBV15, the J gene TRBJ2-1, with D unresolved. The CDR3 consists of 13 residues. Germline CDR1 and CDR2: LNHNV and YYDKDF (reference sequence). V lost 1 base and J 4 bases, leaving 5 bases between the germline ends. CDR3 nucleotides: TGTGCCACCAGCAGAGTTCCGTACAATGAGCAGTTCTTC. It encodes CATSRVPYNEQFF. The full variable domain, completed using reference TRBV15 and TRBJ2-1, is DAMVIQNPRYQVTQFGKPVTLSCSQTLNHNVMYWYQQKSSQAPKLLFHYYDKDFNNEADTPDNFQSRRPNTSFCFLDIRSPGLGDTAMYLCATSRVPYNEQFFGPGTRLTVL.

The CDR3: CASSAAYEQYF. The CDR3 nucleotides read TGCGCCAGCAGCGCAGCCTACGAGCAGTACTTC. This chain joins TRBV5-1 and TRBJ2-7; D call uncertain. Germline V CDR1 and CDR2: SGHRS, YFSETQ. CDR3 length equals 11 residues. V was cut by 4 bases and J by 2 bases, with 4 bases left in between.

V usage is TRBV7-9 and J usage is TRBJ2-1; D perhaps matches TRBD2 (5 bases). The CDR3 sequence is 15 residues long. V lost 3 bases, J lost 8 bases, and 17 bases lay in between. Germline-derived CDR1 and CDR2 are SEHNR and FQNEAQ (reference sequence). The CDR3 protein is CASSFKDPRADEQFF. For the CDR3, the DNA is TGTGCCAGCAGCTTTAAGGACCCGAGGGCGGATGAGCAGTTCTTC.

Remarks on this clone: Its ends do not fully match the called genes, so a read error is possible. The rearrangement joins TRBV7-7 to TRBJ2-3; D gene ambiguous. Germline lookup yields CDR1 SSHAT and CDR2 FNYEAQ (reference sequence). The CDR3 extends over 13 amino acids. The chain's CDR3 is CASSLGRTDTQYF. CDR3 coding DNA: TGTGCTAGCAGCTTAGGGCGGACAGATACGCAGTATTTT.

The chain recombines TRBV28 with TRBJ2-7; a possible D gene is TRBD1 (5 bases). The CDR3 consists of 15 residues. The germline gives CDR1 MDHEN, CDR2 SYDVKM. V lost 6 bases and J 5 bases, leaving 20 bases between the germline ends. CDR3: CASRSPKTGSHEQYF. The DNA of the CDR3 is TGTGCCAGCAGATCCCCTAAAACAGGTTCCCACGAGCAGTACTTC.

This chain links TRBV19 with TRBJ1-1; D remains ambiguous. Germline values: CDR1 LNHDA, CDR2 SQIVND (reference sequence). V dropped 3 bases and J dropped 1 base, with 9 bases sitting between them. The CDR3 consists of 14 residues. The CDR3 bases are TGTGCCAGTAGTATCCCGACGGGGAACACTGAAGCTTTCTTT. Encoded protein: CASSIPTGNTEAFF.

The V and J genes are TRBV12-5 and TRBJ2-1; 7 nucleotides align to TRBD2. The CDR3 is made up of 11 amino acids. V was clipped by 7 bases and J by 12 bases; unmatched bases: 6. From germline, CDR1 is LGHNT and CDR2 FRNRAP. The CDR3 spells CASDSSGRQFF. The CDR3, as DNA: TGTGCTAGTGATTCTAGCGGACGGCAGTTCTTC.

The V call is TRBV29-1, the J call TRBJ1-2; D gene ambiguous. Germline V gene sequence: CDR1 SQVTM, CDR2 ANQGSEA. The CDR3 covers 12 residues. Trimming left V 3 bases short and J 8 bases short, with 13 bases between. DNA for the CDR3: TGCAGCGTTGACCAGGAAGCCTCGGGCTACACCTTC. It codes for CSVDQEASGYTF.

CDR3 region: CASSTQRGSTDTQYF. Written as DNA, the CDR3 is TGTGCCAGTAGTACCCAGCGGGGGTCCACAGATACGCAGTATTTT. V gene TRBV19 combines with J gene TRBJ2-3; 8 bases fit TRBD2. The V gene's germline CDR1 is LNHDA and CDR2 SQIVND (reference sequence). The trim removed 4 bases at V and 2 bases at J, leaving 5 bases unmatched. The CDR3 contains 15 residues.

The chain is built from TRBV4-1 and TRBJ2-6, with a possible D match to TRBD2 (6 bases). The V gene's germline CDR1 is MGHRA and CDR2 YSYEKL. The CDR3 sequence is 15 residues long. V lost 4 bases, J lost 6 bases, and 13 bases lay in between. The CDR3 sequence: CASSLGTASANVLTF. The CDR3 nucleotides read TGCGCCAGCAGCCTCGGGACTGCTTCGGCCAACGTCCTGACTTTC.

This chain connects TRBV7-8 to TRBJ1-1, with 10 bases lining up with TRBD1. V was pared by 5 bases and J by 3 bases, with 9 bases of the junction left unmatched. Germline CDR1 and CDR2: SGHVS and FQNEAQ. CDR3 size: 16 residues. The CDR3 sequence is CASSARDRGGYTEAFF. CDR3 nucleotide sequence: TGTGCCAGCAGCGCACGGGACAGGGGAGGGTACACTGAAGCTTTCTTT.

V is TRBV6-1 and J is TRBJ2-1; 9 bases agree with TRBD1. Losses at the gene ends were 4 bases for V and 5 bases for J; bases not matched to a gene: 12. Germline assignment: CDR1 MNHNS and CDR2 SASEGT. This CDR3 is built from 17 residues. This CDR3 is CASSARAGTGLDNEQFF. CDR3 in DNA: TGTGCCAGCAGTGCGCGCGCCGGGACAGGGCTTGACAATGAGCAGTTCTTC.

The chain carries TRBV5-1 and TRBJ2-3, with 16 positions matching TRBD2. This CDR3 is 18 amino acids long. V gave up 2 bases and J gave up 4 bases; unmatched junction bases: 7. From germline, CDR1 is SGHRS and CDR2 YFSETQ. The CDR3: CASSLSGTSGGAPDTQYF. The CDR3 DNA is TGCGCCAGCAGCTTATCCGGGACTAGCGGGGGGGCCCCAGATACGCAGTATTTT.

The chain uses TRBV14 and TRBJ2-7; possibly TRBD1 for D (5 bases). The CDR3 has 17 amino acids. CDR1 is SGHDN, CDR2 FVKESK, per germline. The ends were cut back, 1 base at V and 3 bases at J, with 19 bases in the middle. The CDR3 loop is CASSQGQGGIRGYEQYF. The CDR3 DNA is TGTGCCAGCAGCCAAGGGCAGGGTGGTATTAGGGGCTACGAGCAGTACTTC.

The chain couples TRBV28 to TRBJ1-2; 10 nucleotides align to TRBD1. Germline CDR1 reads MDHEN; CDR2 reads SYDVKM. The CDR3 extends over 16 amino acids. V lost 2 bases to trimming and J lost 7 bases; unmatched junction nucleotides: 10. The CDR3 bases are TGTGCCAGCAGTTTACGGCTAAGGGACAGGGGCCTTGGCTACACCTTC. It translates to CASSLRLRDRGLGYTF.

The CDR3 region is CASSFRTDTAYEQYF. The CDR3 DNA reads as TGTGCCAGCAGCTTCCGGACAGATACCGCCTACGAGCAGTACTTC. The chain recombines TRBV7-2 with TRBJ2-7; a weak D match, TRBD1 (6 bases). This CDR3 is built from 15 residues. The V and J ends lost 3 bases and 2 bases respectively, with 14 bases between them. From germline, CDR1 is SGHTA and CDR2 FQGNSA.

This sequence joins TRBV9 and TRBJ1-1; the D gene is possibly TRBD1 (6 bases). The CDR3 contains 14 residues. Germline CDR1 is SGDLS and CDR2 is YYNGEE. The V gene lost 0 bases and the J gene lost 1 base, with 7 bases spanning the gap. CDR3 protein: CASSVVTGNTEAFF. CDR3 in DNA: TGTGCCAGCAGCGTAGTGACAGGGAACACTGAAGCTTTCTTT.

This chain links TRBV7-3 with TRBJ2-3; D is uncertain. CDR3 size: 13 residues. The V gene lost 5 bases and the J gene lost 6 bases, with 12 bases spanning the gap. Germline CDR1 and CDR2: SGHTA and FQGTGA. CDR3 sequence: CASSPPNWDTQYF. The CDR3 DNA follows: TGTGCCAGCAGCCCTCCGAACTGGGATACGCAGTATTTT. The variable domain in full, completed from reference TRBV7-3 and TRBJ2-3, reads GAGVSQTPSNKVTEKGKYVELRCDPISGHTALYWYRQSLGQGPEFLIYFQGTGAADDSGLPNDRFFAVRPEGSVSTLKIQRTERGDSAVYLCASSPPNWDTQYFGPGTRLTVL.

The chain joins TRBV18 to TRBJ1-2; TRBD1 is a possible D gene (6 bases). The V gene's germline CDR1 is KGHSH and CDR2 LQKENI. CDR3 length: 14 residues. Trimming left V 3 bases short and J 4 bases short, with 12 bases between. The DNA for the CDR3 is TGTGCCAGCTCACCTCCAGGGGATGGCTATGGCTACACCTTC. This gives the protein CASSPPGDGYGYTF.

The rearrangement joins TRBV7-2 to TRBJ2-2; tentative D call: TRBD2 (7 bases). The CDR3 runs to 14 residues. The germline gives CDR1 SGHTA, CDR2 FQGNSA. Trimming stripped 4 bases from V and 7 bases from J, with 13 bases between. CDR3 DNA sequence: TGTGCCAGCAGCTGGGGGGGGCGATTCGGGGAGCTGTTTTTT. Protein: CASSWGGRFGELFF.

The CDR3 region is CASSSPGGYTEAFF. In DNA, the CDR3 is TGCGCCAGCTCTAGCCCGGGCGGGTACACTGAAGCTTTCTTT. The J gene is TRBJ1-1, the V gene TRBV5-1, with D unresolved. This CDR3 has 14 amino acids. V gave up 7 bases and J gave up 3 bases, with 16 bases separating them. Germline CDR1 reads SGHRS; CDR2 reads YFSETQ.